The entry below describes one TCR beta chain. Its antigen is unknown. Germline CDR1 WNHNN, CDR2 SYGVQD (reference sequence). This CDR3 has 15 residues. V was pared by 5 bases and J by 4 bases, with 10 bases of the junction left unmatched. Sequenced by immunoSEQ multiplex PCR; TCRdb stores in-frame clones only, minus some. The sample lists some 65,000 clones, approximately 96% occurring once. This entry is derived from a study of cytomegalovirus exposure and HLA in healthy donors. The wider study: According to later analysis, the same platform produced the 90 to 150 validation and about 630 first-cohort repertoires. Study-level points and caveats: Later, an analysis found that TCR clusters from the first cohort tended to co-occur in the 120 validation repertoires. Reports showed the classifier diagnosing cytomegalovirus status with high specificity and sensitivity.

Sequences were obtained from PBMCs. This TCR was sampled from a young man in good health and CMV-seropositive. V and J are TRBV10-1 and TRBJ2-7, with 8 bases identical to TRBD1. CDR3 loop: CASSPGTTGGYEQYF. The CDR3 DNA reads TGCGCCAGCAGTCCCGGGACAACAGGGGGTTACGAGCAGTACTTC.